A selection of T cell receptor beta chains follows, all from one sample in a study of technical replicates of blood from a handful of donors. This table comes from immunoSEQ multiplex PCR, and its TCRdb copy is limited to in-frame clones, with some not included. The sample has some 64,000 clones; roughly 97% are singletons. Sequenced: T cells isolated from PBMCs. The receptor set was obtained from a human donor in good health. CDR3s include the opening cysteine and the closing phenylalanine or tryptophan. Each record gives: J gene, V gene, D gene, clone size, CDR3 DNA, CDR3 protein. A D gene is named only where the DNA matches it firmly. Rows give clone size only sometimes, using once, few, many, or a class for an expanded clone.

J gene: TRBJ2-3
V gene: TRBV27
D gene: TRBD1
clone size: -
CDR3 DNA: TGTGCCAGCAGTTTAATCGAGAGGGACAGGCAGTATTTT
CDR3 protein: CASSLIERDRQYF

J gene: TRBJ1-5
V gene: TRBV15
D gene: -
clone size: -
CDR3 DNA: TGTGCCACCAGCGAGGACAGATCGGGCAATCAGCCCCAGCATTTT
CDR3 protein: CATSEDRSGNQPQHF

J gene: TRBJ2-3
V gene: TRBV29-1
D gene: TRBD1
clone size: once
CDR3 DNA: TGCAGCGTTTCTGACAGGGGGCCAGATACGCAGTATTTT
CDR3 protein: CSVSDRGPDTQYF

J gene: TRBJ1-1
V gene: TRBV6-5
D gene: TRBD1
clone size: -
CDR3 DNA: TGTGCCAGCAGTCCTTACGGGACAGTCACTGAAGCTTTCTTT
CDR3 protein: CASSPYGTVTEAFF

J gene: TRBJ2-7
V gene: TRBV2
D gene: TRBD1
clone size: -
CDR3 DNA: TGTGCCAGCAACAGGGGTCTTTCCTACGAGCAGTACTTC
CDR3 protein: CASNRGLSYEQYF

J gene: TRBJ2-7
V gene: TRBV7-3
D gene: -
clone size: -
CDR3 DNA: TGTGCCAGCAGCTTAAGATCACAATCCCCAACCGAGCAGTACTTC
CDR3 protein: CASSLRSQSPTEQYF

J gene: TRBJ2-3
V gene: TRBV7-2
D gene: TRBD2
clone size: -
CDR3 DNA: TGTGCCAGCACGCAAAGCCGAGTGGCGCGGGGGAACACAGATACGCAGTATTTT
CDR3 protein: CASTQSRVARGNTDTQYF

J gene: TRBJ2-5
V gene: TRBV5-6
D gene: TRBD1
clone size: -
CDR3 DNA: TGTGCCAGCAGCTTTACAGGGGGCTTAGAGACCCAGTACTTC
CDR3 protein: CASSFTGGLETQYF

J gene: TRBJ2-2
V gene: TRBV2
D gene: -
clone size: -
CDR3 DNA: TGTGCCAGCAAGAGTAACACCGGGGAGCTGTTTTTT
CDR3 protein: CASKSNTGELFF

J gene: TRBJ1-1
V gene: TRBV6-5
D gene: -
clone size: -
CDR3 DNA: TGTGCCAGCAGTTGGACAGCAATAGCCTCTGGGTCTGAAGCTTTCTTT
CDR3 protein: CASSWTAIASGSEAFF

J gene: TRBJ2-1
V gene: TRBV29-1
D gene: -
clone size: -
CDR3 DNA: TGCAGCGTTGAATTGTCCCGCTCCTACAATGAGCAGTTCTTC
CDR3 protein: CSVELSRSYNEQFF

J gene: TRBJ1-1
V gene: TRBV6-5
D gene: -
clone size: -
CDR3 DNA: TGTGCCAGCAGTTACTCGGCGGAGGTCGGCACTGAAGCTTTCTTT
CDR3 protein: CASSYSAEVGTEAFF

J gene: TRBJ2-7
V gene: TRBV6-1
D gene: TRBD1
clone size: -
CDR3 DNA: TGTGCCAGCAGAGAAATACTATGGACAGGGGAAGGGTACGAGCAGTACTTC
CDR3 protein: CASREILWTGEGYEQYF

J gene: TRBJ2-5
V gene: TRBV6-5
D gene: -
clone size: -
CDR3 DNA: TGTGCCAGCAGCCGGACTAACCAAGAGACCCAGTACTTC
CDR3 protein: CASSRTNQETQYF

J gene: TRBJ2-5
V gene: TRBV11-2
D gene: TRBD1
clone size: -
CDR3 DNA: TGTGCCAGCAGCACCTGGGACAGGGAAGAGACCCAGTACTTC
CDR3 protein: CASSTWDREETQYF

J gene: TRBJ2-3
V gene: TRBV5-1
D gene: TRBD2
clone size: -
CDR3 DNA: TGCGCCAGCAGCACCGGGACTAGCGGTTCCATAGATACGCAGTATTTT
CDR3 protein: CASSTGTSGSIDTQYF

J gene: TRBJ1-1
V gene: TRBV7-6
D gene: -
clone size: -
CDR3 DNA: TGTGCCAGCAGCTTATCTGCAGGGGATCCCTTCATGGCCGCTGAAGCTTTCTTT
CDR3 protein: CASSLSAGDPFMAAEAFF

J gene: TRBJ2-1
V gene: TRBV4-1
D gene: -
clone size: -
CDR3 DNA: TGCGCCAGCAGCCAAGATGGCGGGAATGAGCAGTTCTTC
CDR3 protein: CASSQDGGNEQFF

J gene: TRBJ1-2
V gene: TRBV7-2
D gene: TRBD1
clone size: -
CDR3 DNA: TGTGCCAGCAGCTTAGACCTAGGGGACAGGGCCTGGGCCTATGGCTACACCTTC
CDR3 protein: CASSLDLGDRAWAYGYTF

J gene: TRBJ2-1
V gene: TRBV6-5
D gene: TRBD1
clone size: -
CDR3 DNA: TGTGCCAGCAGCTTCGGGACAGGGTCGTACAATGAGCAGTTCTTC
CDR3 protein: CASSFGTGSYNEQFF

J gene: TRBJ1-1
V gene: TRBV6-1
D gene: -
clone size: -
CDR3 DNA: TGTGCCAGCAGTGATATCAGGAACACTGAAGCTTTCTTT
CDR3 protein: CASSDIRNTEAFF

J gene: TRBJ2-5
V gene: TRBV5-6
D gene: -
clone size: -
CDR3 DNA: TGTGCCAGCAGGGTTGGAGCTGAGACCCAGTACTTC
CDR3 protein: CASRVGAETQYF

J gene: TRBJ2-2
V gene: TRBV10-1
D gene: -
clone size: -
CDR3 DNA: TGCGCCAGCAGTATCGGGAGTGGCGCCGCCGGGGAGCTGTTTTTT
CDR3 protein: CASSIGSGAAGELFF

J gene: TRBJ2-2
V gene: TRBV9
D gene: TRBD1
clone size: -
CDR3 DNA: TGTGCCAGCAGCGTAAACCGGGACAGCTCCTATACGACCGGGGAGCTGTTTTTT
CDR3 protein: CASSVNRDSSYTTGELFF

J gene: TRBJ2-3
V gene: TRBV11-2
D gene: TRBD2
clone size: -
CDR3 DNA: TGTGCCAGCAGATTTAGCGGGAGCACAGATACGCAGTATTTT
CDR3 protein: CASRFSGSTDTQYF

J gene: TRBJ2-7
V gene: TRBV6-5
D gene: TRBD1
clone size: -
CDR3 DNA: TGTGCCAGCATTTCTGGACAGGGATCCTACGAGCAGTACTTC
CDR3 protein: CASISGQGSYEQYF

J gene: TRBJ1-2
V gene: TRBV9
D gene: TRBD1
clone size: -
CDR3 DNA: TGTGCCAGCAGCGCCGGGACAGGGGACGGCTACACCTTC
CDR3 protein: CASSAGTGDGYTF

J gene: TRBJ2-1
V gene: TRBV6-5
D gene: TRBD1
clone size: -
CDR3 DNA: TGTGCCAGCAGTTACCTGCGGCAGGGGGACAATGAGCAGTTCTTC
CDR3 protein: CASSYLRQGDNEQFF

J gene: TRBJ2-7
V gene: TRBV28
D gene: -
clone size: -
CDR3 DNA: TGTGCCAGCAGTTTCTCGGGAAATCCCTACGAGCAGTACTTC
CDR3 protein: CASSFSGNPYEQYF

J gene: TRBJ2-7
V gene: TRBV5-5
D gene: TRBD2
clone size: once
CDR3 DNA: TGTGCCAGCAGCTTGTCGATAGCGGGGTTCGAGGACGAGCAGTACTTC
CDR3 protein: CASSLSIAGFEDEQYF

J gene: TRBJ1-1
V gene: TRBV6-1
D gene: -
clone size: -
CDR3 DNA: TGTGCCAGCAGTGAATCGGGGGGCTTGGGAGCTTTCTTT
CDR3 protein: CASSESGGLGAFF

J gene: TRBJ2-7
V gene: TRBV7-6
D gene: TRBD2
clone size: -
CDR3 DNA: TGTGCCAGCAGCTTTTTTTTAGCGGGAGAAAGCCATCACGAGCAGTACTTC
CDR3 protein: CASSFFLAGESHHEQYF